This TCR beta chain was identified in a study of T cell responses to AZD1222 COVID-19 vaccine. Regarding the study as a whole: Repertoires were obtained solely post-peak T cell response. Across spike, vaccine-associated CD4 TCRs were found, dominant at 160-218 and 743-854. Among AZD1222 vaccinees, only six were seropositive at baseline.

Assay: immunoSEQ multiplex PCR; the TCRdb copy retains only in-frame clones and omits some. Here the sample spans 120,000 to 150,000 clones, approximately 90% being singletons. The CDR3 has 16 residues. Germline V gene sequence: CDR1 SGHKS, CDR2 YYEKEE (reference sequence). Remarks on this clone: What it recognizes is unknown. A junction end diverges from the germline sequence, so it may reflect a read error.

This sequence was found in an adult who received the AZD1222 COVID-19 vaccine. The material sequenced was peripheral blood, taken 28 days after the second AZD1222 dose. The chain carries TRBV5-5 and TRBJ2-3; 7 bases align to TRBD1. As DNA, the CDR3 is TGTGCCAGCAGTTTGGCCCGGGACAGTAACACAGATACGCAGTATTTT. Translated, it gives CASSLARDSNTDTQYF.